The 8 T cell receptor beta chains reported below all come from one sample, sequenced in a study of blood T cell repertoires in COVID-19. Sequencing was performed with immunoSEQ multiplex PCR; in TCRdb, only in-frame clones are kept and a portion is missing. Among around 170,000 clones listed, around 90% were seen once. The sequenced material came from peripheral blood. All receptors come from a man in his sixties with acute or convalescent COVID-19.

The chain couples TRBV2 to TRBJ1-2; D possibly corresponds to TRBD1 (6 bases). There are 15 residues in the CDR3. V shed 6 bases and J shed 4 bases, with 18 bases lying between them. Germline CDR1 and CDR2: SNHLY and FYNNEI. In DNA, the CDR3 is TGTGCCAGCAGCCCCGAGGGGGGGTCTAGCTATGGCTACACCTTC. Amino acids: CASSPEGGSSYGYTF.

V is TRBV6-1 and J is TRBJ2-7; D ambiguous. Trimming removed 0 bases at V and 0 bases at J, with 9 bases between. Germline V gene sequence: CDR1 MNHNS, CDR2 SASEGT. The CDR3 consists of 15 residues. The DNA for the CDR3 is TGTGCCAGCAGTGAAGCGCGGCGGAACTCCTACGAGCAGTACTTC. Translation: CASSEARRNSYEQYF.

V usage is TRBV30 and J usage is TRBJ1-6, with D perhaps TRBD1 (5 bases). Germline lookup yields CDR1 GTSNPN and CDR2 SVGIG (reference sequence). The CDR3 length is 14 residues. V was trimmed by 7 bases and J by 10 bases, leaving 20 bases between them. The CDR3 region is CALTGVGMKSPLHF. DNA of the CDR3: TGTGCCTTAACAGGAGTAGGCATGAAATCACCCCTCCACTTT.

The chain uses TRBV4-2 and TRBJ1-1; D unclear. V lost 1 base to trimming and J lost 6 bases, with 15 bases between them. Germline CDR1 and CDR2: LGHNA and YNFKEQ. The CDR3 has 15 amino acids. CDR3 DNA sequence: TGTGCCAGCAGCCAAGTATTGGGGAGGGCGGCTGAAGCTTTCTTT. Its protein is CASSQVLGRAAEAFF.

The V call is TRBV7-2, the J call TRBJ1-2; 7 bases are a match to TRBD1. The germline CDR1 and CDR2 sequences are SGHTA and FQGNSA. V lost 7 bases and J lost 8; bases outside the gene matches: 16. This CDR3 comprises 15 residues. CDR3 sequence: CASTTWTGRGGGYTF. The CDR3 nucleotides read TGTGCCAGCACCACTTGGACAGGCCGTGGCGGCGGCTACACCTTC.

The chain has TRBV5-6 and TRBJ1-2; 8 bases match TRBD1. Germline CDR1 reads SGHDT; CDR2 reads YYEEEE. The trim removed 0 bases at V and 5 bases at J, leaving 3 bases unmatched. The length of the CDR3 is 14 residues. CDR3 residues: CASSLGDRRYGYTF. The DNA for the CDR3 is TGTGCCAGCAGCTTGGGGGACAGGAGATATGGCTACACCTTC.

This chain uses TRBV5-4 with TRBJ2-3, with TRBD2 matching 9 bases. This CDR3 is built from 18 residues. Per germline, CDR1 SGHNT and CDR2 YYREEE (reference sequence). The trim removed 4 bases at V and 0 bases at J, leaving 12 bases unmatched. The CDR3 loop reads CASSLLKLAGASTDTQYF. CDR3 DNA: TGTGCCAGCAGCCTGCTCAAGTTAGCGGGGGCTAGCACAGATACGCAGTATTTT.

This chain uses TRBV18 with TRBJ2-7; 10 bases map to TRBD1. Germline CDR1 and CDR2: KGHSH and LQKENI. The trim removed 4 bases at V and 4 bases at J, leaving 4 bases unmatched. CDR3 size: 14 residues. CDR3 nucleotide sequence: TGTGCCAGCTCACTCGGACAGGGGGAATACGAGCAGTACTTC. It is translated as CASSLGQGEYEQYF.